This TCR beta chain is from a study of vaccination effects on CD4 cells after COVID-19. Measured with immunoSEQ multiplex PCR; TCRdb has only the in-frame clones, and not every one. The table includes around 35,000 clones, about four fifths detected once. Culture proceeded for about 11 days, and CD4+ T cells were then isolated. Among the vaccine recipients, none had a prior SARS-CoV-2 infection, and nucleocapsid antibodies were negative. Concerning this clone: Antigen: not known.

Findings of the study overall: Healthy vaccinees' vaccine-induced clones included only 1 of 255 cross-reacting with common cold coronaviruses.

The CDR3 has 15 amino acids. Deletions cut 4 bases from V and 7 bases from J, with 21 bases between. Germline loops: CDR1 SGHRS, CDR2 YFSETQ. V is TRBV5-1 and J is TRBJ2-7; D is possibly TRBD1 (6 bases). The sequences come from CD4+ T cells from PBMCs cultured without peptide, collected before COVID-19 vaccination. This clonotype originated in a human donor who received a COVID-19 vaccine. The CDR3 DNA sequence: TGCGCCAGCAGCGTTAACAGGGCTGAAGGGGAAGAGCAGTACTTC. Translated: CASSVNRAEGEEQYF.